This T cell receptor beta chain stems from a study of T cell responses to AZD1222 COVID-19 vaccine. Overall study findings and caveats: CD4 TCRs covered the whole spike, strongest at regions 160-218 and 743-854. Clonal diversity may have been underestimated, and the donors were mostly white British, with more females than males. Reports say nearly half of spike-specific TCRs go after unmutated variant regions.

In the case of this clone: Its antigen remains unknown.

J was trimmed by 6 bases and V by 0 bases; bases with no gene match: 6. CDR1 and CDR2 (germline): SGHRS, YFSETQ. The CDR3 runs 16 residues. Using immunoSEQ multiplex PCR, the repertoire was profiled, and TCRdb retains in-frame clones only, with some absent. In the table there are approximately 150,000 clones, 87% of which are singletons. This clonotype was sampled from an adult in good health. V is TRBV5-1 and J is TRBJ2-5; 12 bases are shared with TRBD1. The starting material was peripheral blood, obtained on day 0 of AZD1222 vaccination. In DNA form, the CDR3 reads TGCGCCAGCAGCTTGGCCGGGACAGGGGGCGGGAAGACCCAGTACTTC. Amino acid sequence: CASSLAGTGGGKTQYF.